The T cell receptor (beta chain) under discussion was sequenced for a study of radiotherapy plus CTLA-4 blockade in lung cancer. Study-wide background: Of the patients, about 19% showed objective responses and 31% attained disease control. Study results and caveats: There was expansion of tumor-derived TCR clones in blood after radiotherapy plus ipilimumab. Increased serum interferon-beta after radiation also reportedly predicted response strongly.

There are a few counts of this clone. What it binds is not known. Measured with immunoSEQ multiplex PCR; TCRdb has only the in-frame clones, and not every one. Here the sample spans about 90,000 clones, approximately 75% being singletons. With 5 bases clipped from V and 6 bases from J, the junction kept 6 bases outside the gene matches. The CDR3 is 13 residues long. In germline, CDR1 is MNHEY, CDR2 SVGAGI. Focal radiation and CTLA-4 blockade (ipilimumab) were tested in chemo-refractory metastatic non-small-cell lung cancer patients. The chain joins TRBV6-5 to TRBJ1-2; TRBD1 agrees at 7 bases. Sequences were derived from peripheral blood, sampled from a patient treated with radiotherapy plus ipilimumab. The receptor comes from a human donor with non-small cell lung cancer that progressed on radiotherapy plus ipilimumab. The CDR3 region has the DNA TGTGCCAGCAGTCCGGACAGGTACGATGGCTACACCTTC. This sequence encodes CASSPDRYDGYTF.